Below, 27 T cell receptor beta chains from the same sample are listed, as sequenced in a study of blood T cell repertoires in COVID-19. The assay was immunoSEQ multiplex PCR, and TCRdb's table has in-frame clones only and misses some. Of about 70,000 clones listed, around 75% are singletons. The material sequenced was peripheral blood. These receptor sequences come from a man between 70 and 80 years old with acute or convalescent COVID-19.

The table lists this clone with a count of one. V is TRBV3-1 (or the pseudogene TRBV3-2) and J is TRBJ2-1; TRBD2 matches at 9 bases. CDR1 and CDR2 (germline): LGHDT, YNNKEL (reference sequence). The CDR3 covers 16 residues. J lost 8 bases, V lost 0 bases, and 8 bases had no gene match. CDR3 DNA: TGTGCCAGCAGCCAAGAGGGCGGGAGGGCCGCGGATGAGCAGTTCTTC. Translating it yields CASSQEGGRAADEQFF.

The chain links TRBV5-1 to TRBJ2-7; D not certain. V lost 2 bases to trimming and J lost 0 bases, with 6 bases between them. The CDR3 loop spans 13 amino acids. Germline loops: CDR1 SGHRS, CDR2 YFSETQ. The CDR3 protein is CASSFEVSYEQYF. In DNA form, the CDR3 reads TGCGCCAGCAGCTTTGAGGTCTCCTACGAGCAGTACTTC.

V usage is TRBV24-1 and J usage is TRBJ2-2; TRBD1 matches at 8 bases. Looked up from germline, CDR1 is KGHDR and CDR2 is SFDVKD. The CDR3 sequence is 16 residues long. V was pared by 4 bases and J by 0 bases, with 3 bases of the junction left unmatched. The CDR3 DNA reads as TGTGCCACCAGTGACGCAGGGGGCGCGAACACCGGGGAGCTGTTTTTT. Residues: CATSDAGGANTGELFF.

CDR3 bases: TGTGCCAGCGACCTCGTGGGGGAGGCTGAAGCTTTCTTT. Translating it yields CASDLVGEAEAFF. V gene TRBV6-5 combines with J gene TRBJ1-1; the D gene is possibly TRBD1 (5 bases). Trimming took 8 bases from V and 6 from J, leaving 16 bases between them. Germline assignment: CDR1 MNHEY and CDR2 SVGAGI. The CDR3 consists of 13 residues.

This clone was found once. The CDR3 coding sequence is TGTGCCAGCAGCTTGGGGACAGCCCAAGAGACCCAGTACTTC. The encoded protein is CASSLGTAQETQYF. V gene TRBV5-4 combines with J gene TRBJ2-5; D is perhaps TRBD1 (6 bases). Germline V gene data show CDR1 as SGHNT and CDR2 as YYREEE (reference sequence). V gave up 0 bases and J gave up 1 base, with 7 bases separating them. CDR3 length: 14 residues.

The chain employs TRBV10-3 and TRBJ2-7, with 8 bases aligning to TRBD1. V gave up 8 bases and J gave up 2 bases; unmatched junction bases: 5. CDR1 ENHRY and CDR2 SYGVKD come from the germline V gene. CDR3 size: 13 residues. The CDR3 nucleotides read TGTGCCATCCTAAGACAGGGGACCTACGAGCAGTACTTC. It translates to CAILRQGTYEQYF.

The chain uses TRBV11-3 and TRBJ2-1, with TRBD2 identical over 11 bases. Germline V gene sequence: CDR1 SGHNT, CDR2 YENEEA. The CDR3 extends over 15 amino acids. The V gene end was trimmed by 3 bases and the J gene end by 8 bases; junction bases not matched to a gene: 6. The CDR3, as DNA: TGTGCCAGCAGCTTTAGCGGGAGGGCCGCGGATGAGCAGTTCTTC. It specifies CASSFSGRAADEQFF.

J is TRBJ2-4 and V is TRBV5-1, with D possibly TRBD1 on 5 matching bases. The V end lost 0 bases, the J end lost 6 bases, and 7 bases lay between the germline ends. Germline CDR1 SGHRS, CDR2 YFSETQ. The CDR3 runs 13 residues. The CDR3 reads CASSLEGVNIQYF. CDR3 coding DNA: TGCGCCAGCAGCTTGGAAGGGGTAAACATTCAGTACTTC.

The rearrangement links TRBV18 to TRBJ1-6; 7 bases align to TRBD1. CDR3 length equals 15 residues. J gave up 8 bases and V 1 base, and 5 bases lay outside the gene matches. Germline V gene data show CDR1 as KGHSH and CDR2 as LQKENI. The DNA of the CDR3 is TGTGCCAGCTCACCACTACAGGGGTTGGATTCACCCCTCCACTTT. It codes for CASSPLQGLDSPLHF.

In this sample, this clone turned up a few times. This chain's CDR3 is CASSFEGGRSSKNIQYF. The CDR3 DNA is TGTGCCAGCAGCTTTGAGGGCGGGAGGTCGTCCAAAAACATTCAGTACTTC. V usage is TRBV7-8 and J usage is TRBJ2-4; 8 nucleotides agree with TRBD2. Trimming at V came to 3 bases and at J to 2 bases, leaving 9 bases not matched to a gene. The germline CDR1 and CDR2 sequences are SGHVS and FQNEAQ. This CDR3 is 17 amino acids long.

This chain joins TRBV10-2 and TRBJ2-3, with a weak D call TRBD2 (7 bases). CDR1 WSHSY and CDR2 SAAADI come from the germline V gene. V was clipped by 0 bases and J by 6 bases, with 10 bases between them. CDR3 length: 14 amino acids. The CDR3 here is CASSESGGADTQYF. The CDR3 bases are TGCGCCAGCAGTGAGTCGGGGGGGGCGGATACGCAGTATTTT.

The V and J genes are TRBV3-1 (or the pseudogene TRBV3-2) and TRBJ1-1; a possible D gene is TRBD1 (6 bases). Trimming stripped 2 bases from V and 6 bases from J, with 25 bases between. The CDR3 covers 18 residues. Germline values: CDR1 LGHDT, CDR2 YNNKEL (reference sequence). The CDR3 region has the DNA TGTGCCAGCAGCCAAAGGGCCCTCGTAGGACAGAGGGAGCCTGAAGCTTTCTTT. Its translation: CASSQRALVGQREPEAFF.

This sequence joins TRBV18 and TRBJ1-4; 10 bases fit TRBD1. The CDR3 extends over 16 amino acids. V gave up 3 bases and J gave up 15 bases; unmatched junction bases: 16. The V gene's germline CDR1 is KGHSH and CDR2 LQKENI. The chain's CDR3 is CASSPYPGTGAGEVFF. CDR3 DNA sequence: TGTGCCAGCTCACCCTATCCGGGGACAGGGGCCGGTGAAGTGTTTTTT.

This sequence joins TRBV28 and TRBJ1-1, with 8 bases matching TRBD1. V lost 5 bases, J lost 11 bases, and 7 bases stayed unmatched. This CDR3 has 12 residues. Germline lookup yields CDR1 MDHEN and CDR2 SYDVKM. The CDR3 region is CASSPSHRGAFF. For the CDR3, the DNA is TGTGCCAGCAGTCCCTCACACAGGGGGGCTTTCTTT.

CDR3 nucleotide sequence: TGTGCCAGCAGTTTAGGGGGGGCTGGGGCCAACGTCCTGACTTTC. Protein sequence: CASSLGGAGANVLTF. The V and J genes are TRBV28 and TRBJ2-6; 7 positions agree with TRBD2. Losses at the gene ends were 2 bases for V and 2 bases for J; bases not matched to a gene: 0. The CDR3 loop spans 15 amino acids. Looked up from germline, CDR1 is MDHEN and CDR2 is SYDVKM. Full variable domain (rest looked up from reference TRBV28 and TRBJ2-6): DVKVTQSSRYLVKRTGEKVFLECVQDMDHENMFWYRQDPGLGLRLIYFSYDVKMKEKGDIPEGYSVSREKKERFSLILESASTNQTSMYLCASSLGGAGANVLTFGAGSRLTVL.

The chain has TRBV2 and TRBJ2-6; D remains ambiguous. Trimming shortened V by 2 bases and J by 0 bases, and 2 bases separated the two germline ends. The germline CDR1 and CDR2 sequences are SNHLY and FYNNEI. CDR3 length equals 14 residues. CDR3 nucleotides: TGTGCCAGCAGTGAACGCTCTGGGGCCAACGTCCTGACTTTC. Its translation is CASSERSGANVLTF.

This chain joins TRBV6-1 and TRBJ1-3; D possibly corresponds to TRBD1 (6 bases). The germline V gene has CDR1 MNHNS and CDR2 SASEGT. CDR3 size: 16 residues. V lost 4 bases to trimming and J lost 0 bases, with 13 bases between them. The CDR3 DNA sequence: TGTGCCAGCAGTGCTCAGGGGCTCCACTCTGGAAACACCATATATTTT. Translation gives CASSAQGLHSGNTIYF.

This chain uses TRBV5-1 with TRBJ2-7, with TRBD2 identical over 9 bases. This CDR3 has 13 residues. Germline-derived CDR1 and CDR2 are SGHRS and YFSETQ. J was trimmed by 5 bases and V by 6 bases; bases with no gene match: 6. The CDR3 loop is CASTKVAGDEQYF. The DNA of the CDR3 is TGCGCCAGCACTAAGGTAGCGGGAGACGAGCAGTACTTC.

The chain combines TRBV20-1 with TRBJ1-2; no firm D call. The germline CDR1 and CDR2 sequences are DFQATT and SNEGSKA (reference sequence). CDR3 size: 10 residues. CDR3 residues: CTPSRNGYTF. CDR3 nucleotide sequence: TGCACTCCCTCTAGGAATGGCTACACCTTC.

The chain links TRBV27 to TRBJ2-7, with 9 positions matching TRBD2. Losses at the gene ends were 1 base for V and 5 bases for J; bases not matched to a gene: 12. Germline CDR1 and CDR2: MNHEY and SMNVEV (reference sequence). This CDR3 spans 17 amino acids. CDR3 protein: CASSLLLREGQDDEQYF. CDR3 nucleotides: TGTGCCAGCAGTTTATTATTGCGGGAGGGTCAGGACGACGAGCAGTACTTC.

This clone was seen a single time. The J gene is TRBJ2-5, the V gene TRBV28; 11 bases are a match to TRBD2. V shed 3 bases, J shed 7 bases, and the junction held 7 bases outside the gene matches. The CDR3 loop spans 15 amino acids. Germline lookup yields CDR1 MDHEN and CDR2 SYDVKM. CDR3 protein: CASSFSGRARGTQYF. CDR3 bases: TGTGCCAGCAGTTTTAGCGGGAGGGCCAGGGGGACCCAGTACTTC. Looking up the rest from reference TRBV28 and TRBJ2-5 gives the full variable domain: DVKVTQSSRYLVKRTGEKVFLECVQDMDHENMFWYRQDPGLGLRLIYFSYDVKMKEKGDIPEGYSVSREKKERFSLILESASTNQTSMYLCASSFSGRARGTQYFGPGTRLLVL.

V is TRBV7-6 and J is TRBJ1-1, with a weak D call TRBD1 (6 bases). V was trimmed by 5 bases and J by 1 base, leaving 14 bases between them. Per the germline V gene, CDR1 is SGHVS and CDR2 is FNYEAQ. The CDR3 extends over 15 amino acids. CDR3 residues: CASSPTSGQNTEAFF. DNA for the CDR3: TGTGCCAGCAGCCCAACCTCGGGACAGAACACTGAAGCTTTCTTT.

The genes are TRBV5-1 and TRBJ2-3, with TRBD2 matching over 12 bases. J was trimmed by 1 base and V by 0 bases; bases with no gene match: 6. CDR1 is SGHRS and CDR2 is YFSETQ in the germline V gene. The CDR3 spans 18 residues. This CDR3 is CASSLGELAGGRTDTQYF. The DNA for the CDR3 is TGCGCCAGCAGCTTGGGGGAACTAGCGGGAGGCCGCACAGATACGCAGTATTTT.

The chain's CDR3 is CASSLGQGQLAKNIQYF. The DNA of the CDR3 is TGTGCCAGCAGCTTAGGCCAGGGACAATTAGCCAAAAACATTCAGTACTTC. The chain recombines TRBV7-9 with TRBJ2-4; TRBD1 is a possible D gene (6 bases). Trimming stripped 1 base from V and 0 bases from J, with 13 bases between. Germline CDR1 and CDR2: SEHNR and FQNEAQ (reference sequence). The CDR3 is made up of 17 amino acids.

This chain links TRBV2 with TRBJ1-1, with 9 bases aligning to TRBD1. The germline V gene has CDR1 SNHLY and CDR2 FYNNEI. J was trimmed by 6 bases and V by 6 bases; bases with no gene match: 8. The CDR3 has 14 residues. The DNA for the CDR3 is TGTGCCAGCAGAGCATCCGGGACAGGGCCTGAAGCTTTCTTT. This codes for CASRASGTGPEAFF.

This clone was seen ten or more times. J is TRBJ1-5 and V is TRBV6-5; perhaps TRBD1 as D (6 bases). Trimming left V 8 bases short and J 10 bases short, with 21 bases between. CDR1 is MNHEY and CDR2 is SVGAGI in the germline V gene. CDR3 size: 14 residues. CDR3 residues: CASRPRGGLVPQHF. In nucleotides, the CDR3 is TGTGCCAGCCGCCCCCGGGGGGGCCTTGTACCCCAGCATTTT.

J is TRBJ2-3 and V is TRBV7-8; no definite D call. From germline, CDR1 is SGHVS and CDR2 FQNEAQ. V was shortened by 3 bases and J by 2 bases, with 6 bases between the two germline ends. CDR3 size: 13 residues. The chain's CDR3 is CASSLQVTDTQYF. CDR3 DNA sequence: TGTGCCAGCAGCTTGCAGGTCACAGATACGCAGTATTTT. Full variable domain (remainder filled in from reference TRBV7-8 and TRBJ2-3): GAGVSQSPRYKVAKRGQDVALRCDPISGHVSLFWYQQALGQGPEFLTYFQNEAQLDKSGLPSDRFFAERPEGSVSTLKIQRTQQEDSAVYLCASSLQVTDTQYFGPGTRLTVL.